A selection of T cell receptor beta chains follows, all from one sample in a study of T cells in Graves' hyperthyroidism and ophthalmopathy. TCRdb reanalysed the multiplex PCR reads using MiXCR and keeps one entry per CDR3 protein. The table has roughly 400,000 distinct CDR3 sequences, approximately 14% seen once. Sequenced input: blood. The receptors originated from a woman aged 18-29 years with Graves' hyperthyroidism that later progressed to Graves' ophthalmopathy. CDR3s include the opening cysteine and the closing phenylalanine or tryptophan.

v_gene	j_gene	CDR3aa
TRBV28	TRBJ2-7	CASTLGGMGYEQYF
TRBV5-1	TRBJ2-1	CASSLGRARDNEQFF
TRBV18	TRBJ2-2	CASVGQGAPGELFF
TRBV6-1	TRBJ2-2	CAVLQGARSTGELFF
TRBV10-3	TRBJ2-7	CAIRTTGDDSEQYF
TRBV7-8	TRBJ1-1	CASSITGGRVLTEAFF
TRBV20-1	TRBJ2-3	CSARDSPSGTDTQYF
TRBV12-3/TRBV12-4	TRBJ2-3	CASGKPTLDTQYF
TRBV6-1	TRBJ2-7	CASSPRENYEQYF
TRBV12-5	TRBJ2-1	CASGLPGTGLIDEQFF
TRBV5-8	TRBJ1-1	CASSLGQPLPNTEAFF
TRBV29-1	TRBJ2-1	CSVDDGYQFF
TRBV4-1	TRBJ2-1	CASSQDRDNEQFF
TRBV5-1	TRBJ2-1	CASSLGKPGQGYNEQFF
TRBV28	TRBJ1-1	CASSSGQGVQVNTEAFF
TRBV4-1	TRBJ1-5	CASSQAGSGGSQPQHF
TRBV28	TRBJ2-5	CASSFPRALTGLRETQYF